This TCR beta chain originates from a study of blood T cell repertoires in COVID-19 (TCRdb year 2020). For the study in its entirety: Samples from collaborators originated in the United States, Italy and Spain and spanned both the acute and convalescent phases of COVID-19. The prospective study material was composed of cDNA or gDNA derived from T cells, B-cell-depleted T cells, or PBMCs. Subjects who had been exposed to COVID-19, were actively infected with it, or had recovered from it provided the deeply sampled blood TCRbeta repertoires that made up the dataset. The repertoires were released in a freely available public database meant as a resource for research on the immune response to SARS-CoV-2. The samples were drawn from the first 160 participants of the ongoing ImmuneRACE study and from about 1,200 subjects provided by 6 global collaborators. The sample metadata nearly always contained a de-identified subject ID, COVID-19 status, age in years and sex. HLA class I and class II types, where available, came from metadata supplied by the sample provider rather than from assay-based typing.

Each collaborating institution followed its own protocols to collect whole blood in K2EDTA tubes. For TCRbeta analysis, collaborator samples were shipped as frozen whole blood, as isolated PBMCs, or as DNA extracted from either sample type. TCRbeta CDR3 regions were amplified from genomic DNA using the immunoSEQ Assay, a bias-controlled multiplex PCR. The paper's processing steps were these. Within the assay, amplification of reference gene primers was used to estimate how many nucleated cells each sample contained. Sequence reads were collapsed and filtered to measure the absolute abundance of every unique TCRbeta CDR3 rearrangement. For each sample, productive Simpson clonality was calculated as the square root of Simpson's diversity index across productive rearrangements. Entries here come from immuneACCESS through TCRdb and include only in-frame sequences with V and J called. Some clones fail to appear in such tables; in the studies checked, an unresolved V gene covers under half of the shortfall, and the cause of the remainder is unknown. D and trimming were read from the DNA, whereas the V and J calls and clone size are those reported in that table. In all, the sample holds under 60,000 clones, and 65% to 85% of those were seen once. The ten largest make up about 59% of the sample.

Trimming costs V 4 bases and J 0 bases, and their ends lie 10 bases apart. CDR1 and CDR2 are read off the germline V gene as SGHRS and YFSETQ. Reading from cysteine to phenylalanine, the CDR3 counts 15 amino acids. The CDR3 DNA has 45 bases and is translated from base 1. To note about this clone: There is no known antigen for this receptor. No quality values exist for individual bases; no much larger clone is one base distant.

What the work shows at the level of the full study, not this receptor alone: The quantity of clinical and demographic metadata differed by source and by participant and was supplied without curation.

This TCR derives from a man between 70 and 80 years old with acute or convalescent COVID-19. Sequenced material: peripheral blood. The chain employs TRBV5-1 and TRBJ2-2; TRBD1 is a possible D gene, resting on 6 matching bases. The DNA sequence is given as TGCGCCAGCAGCAGTGGGGGCGCGAACACCGGGGAGCTGTTTTTT. The encoded protein is CASSSGGANTGELFF.